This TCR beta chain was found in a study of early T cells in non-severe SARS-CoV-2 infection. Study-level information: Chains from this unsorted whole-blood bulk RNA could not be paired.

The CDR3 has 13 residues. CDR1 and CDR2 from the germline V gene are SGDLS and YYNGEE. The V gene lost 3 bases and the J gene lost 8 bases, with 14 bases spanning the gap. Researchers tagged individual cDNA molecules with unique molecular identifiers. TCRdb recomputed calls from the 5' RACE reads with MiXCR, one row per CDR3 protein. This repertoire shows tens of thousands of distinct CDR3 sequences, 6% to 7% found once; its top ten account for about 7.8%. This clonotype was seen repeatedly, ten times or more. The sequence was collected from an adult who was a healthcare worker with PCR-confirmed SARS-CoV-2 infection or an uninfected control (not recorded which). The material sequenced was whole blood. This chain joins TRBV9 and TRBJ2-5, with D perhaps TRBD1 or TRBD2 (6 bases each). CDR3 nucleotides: TGTGCCAGCAGCGCCCCCGGGGGCCGAACCCAGTACTTC. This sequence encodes CASSAPGGRTQYF.